This record concerns one TCR beta chain sequence. In the original processing: The authors estimated nucleated cell counts from reference gene primer amplification. Data came from immunoSEQ multiplex PCR; TCRdb stores just in-frame clones and leaves some out. V, J and clone size are taken as reported in that table, and D and trimming were inferred from the DNA itself. The sample contains about 42,000 clones, 84% of which appear only once. The data originate from a study of blood T cell repertoires in COVID-19. As for the study in general: Samples of COVID-19 (acute and convalescent) were obtained from the United States, Italy and Spain. T cells, B-cell-depleted T cells, or PBMCs provided the cDNA or gDNA that served as material.

The CDR3 sequence is 15 residues long. Per germline, CDR1 MDHEN and CDR2 SYDVKM. V lost 7 bases and J 6 bases, leaving 16 bases between the germline ends. The genes are TRBV28 and TRBJ1-6; D uncertain. Sequencing was performed on peripheral blood. The clonotype comes from a human donor in a cohort sampled during active COVID-19. CDR3 protein: CASNEAQIVNSPLHF. The CDR3 nucleotides read TGTGCCAGCAACGAGGCGCAGATCGTTAATTCACCCCTCCACTTT.